This TCR beta chain was sequenced in a study of cytomegalovirus exposure and HLA in healthy donors. Looking at the study overall: Approximately 170 million T cells yielded 117 million unique TCR beta sequences in earlier analysis.

In its sample, this clone was seen a few times. V lost 4 bases, J lost 0 bases, and 7 bases lay in between. Germline CDR1 and CDR2: MNHEY and SMNVEV (reference sequence). This CDR3 has 13 residues. Amplification used 60 Vbeta primers and 13 Jbeta primers. Sequenced by immunoSEQ multiplex PCR; TCRdb stores in-frame clones only, minus some. The top ten hold about 1.5% of the sample, which has under 150,000 clones, roughly 79% seen once. The chain has TRBV27 and TRBJ2-7; D unresolved. This clonotype was obtained from a young woman in good health and CMV-seronegative. The sequenced sample consisted of PBMCs. CDR3 nucleotide sequence: TGTGCCAGCAGTTCCCTTCCCTCCTACGAGCAGTACTTC. This encodes CASSSLPSYEQYF.